The next 23 T cell receptor beta chains were all read from a single sample in a study of OX40 agonist ivuxolimab in advanced cancers. Produced via immunoSEQ multiplex PCR; TCRdb's table is partial and in-frame only. This table holds roughly 60,000 clones, more than 80% found once. Sequencing was performed on CD4+ or CD8+ T cells sorted from blood, taken in a trial of the OX40 agonist ivuxolimab. Source of these receptors: an adult with an advanced solid tumor such as melanoma, head and neck, liver or kidney cancer.

The chain recombines TRBV25-1 with TRBJ2-2; a possible D gene is TRBD2 (6 bases). There are 15 residues in the CDR3. The V end was cut by 8 bases, the J end by 1 base, with 14 bases between. CDR1 is MGHDK and CDR2 is SYGVNS in the germline V gene. In nucleotides, the CDR3 is TGTGCCAGCCACCCAGCGGAGGGGAACACCGGGGAGCTGTTTTTT. Translation gives CASHPAEGNTGELFF.

The chain uses TRBV18 and TRBJ2-2; D remains ambiguous. The CDR3 totals 14 residues. Trimming pared 3 bases from V and 4 bases from J, leaving 9 bases between. Germline values: CDR1 KGHSH, CDR2 LQKENI. CDR3 sequence (DNA): TGTGCCAGCTCACCCGCTAGTTTCACCGGGGAGCTGTTTTTT. Protein sequence: CASSPASFTGELFF.

The chain combines TRBV25-1 with TRBJ1-5; 11 nucleotides line up with TRBD1. The CDR3 extends over 14 amino acids. V lost 6 bases and J lost 4; bases outside the gene matches: 2. In germline, CDR1 is MGHDK, CDR2 SYGVNS. CDR3 sequence (DNA): TGTGCCAGCAGAGGACAGGGGGCTAATCAGCCCCAGCATTTT. Residues: CASRGQGANQPQHF.

The chain joins TRBV28 to TRBJ1-2; 9 bases map to TRBD1. The ends lost 5 bases at V and 4 bases at J; junction bases unmatched: 11. The CDR3 sequence is 16 residues long. Germline CDR1 is MDHEN and CDR2 is SYDVKM. The CDR3 spells CASSPGGQGITYGYTF. The CDR3 DNA sequence: TGTGCCAGCAGTCCGGGGGGACAGGGTATTACCTATGGCTACACCTTC.

J is TRBJ2-3 and V is TRBV7-2, with 7 bases aligning to TRBD2. The CDR3 is 15 amino acids. J was trimmed by 3 bases and V by 5 bases; bases with no gene match: 8. CDR1 and CDR2 (germline): SGHTA, FQGNSA. CDR3 DNA: TGTGCCAGCAGCCCCCAGCTAGCGGTAACAGATACGCAGTATTTT. Translating it yields CASSPQLAVTDTQYF.

The genes are TRBV7-3 and TRBJ2-1; the match to TRBD1 covers 7 bases. This CDR3 contains 12 residues. The germline V gene has CDR1 SGHTA and CDR2 FQGTGA. Trimming removed 5 bases from V and 16 bases from J; junction bases left unmatched: 11. The CDR3 region has the DNA TGTGCCAGCAGCATCCAGGGGGAAAGGATTTTCTTC. Encoded protein: CASSIQGERIFF. Combining the CDR3 with reference TRBV7-3 and TRBJ2-1 gives the whole variable domain GAGVSQTPSNKVTEKGKYVELRCDPISGHTALYWYRQSLGQGPEFLIYFQGTGAADDSGLPNDRFFAVRPEGSVSTLKIQRTERGDSAVYLCASSIQGERIFFGPGTRLTVL.

The V call is TRBV4-3, the J call TRBJ2-1; 11 bases map to TRBD1. Germline V gene data show CDR1 as LGHNA and CDR2 as YSLEER. V trimming: 4 bases; J trimming: 6 bases; junction bases outside the gene matches: 5. The CDR3 covers 15 residues. The CDR3, as DNA: TGCGCCAGCAGCCTCTTCGGGACAGGGGGCAATGAGCAGTTCTTC. As protein: CASSLFGTGGNEQFF.

This clone appeared a few times. V usage is TRBV19 and J usage is TRBJ1-5; a weak D match, TRBD1 (6 bases). V gave up 7 bases and J gave up 1 base, with 8 bases separating them. The CDR3 runs 13 residues. The V gene's germline CDR1 is LNHDA and CDR2 SQIVND (reference sequence). Written as DNA, the CDR3 is TGTGCCAGTACCGACAGGAGCAATCAGCCCCAGCATTTT. It yields the protein CASTDRSNQPQHF.

This chain uses TRBV9 with TRBJ1-2; D ambiguous. The ends were cut back, 0 bases at V and 4 bases at J, with 10 bases in the middle. The CDR3 has 14 residues. Germline CDR1 reads SGDLS; CDR2 reads YYNGEE. The CDR3 reads CASSVVEMGYGYTF. The CDR3 DNA sequence: TGTGCCAGCAGCGTAGTTGAAATGGGCTATGGCTACACCTTC. Full variable domain (outside the CDR3, taken from reference TRBV9 and TRBJ1-2): DSGVTQTPKHLITATGQRVTLRCSPRSGDLSVYWYQQSLDQGLQFLIQYYNGEERAKGNILERFSAQQFPDLHSELNLSSLELGDSALYFCASSVVEMGYGYTFGSGTRLTVV.

The gene calls are TRBV5-6 and TRBJ1-2, with D possibly being TRBD1 (5 bases). The CDR3 loop spans 13 amino acids. Germline CDR1 SGHDT, CDR2 YYEEEE. Trimming took off 1 base at V and 8 bases at J, with 12 bases between the two ends. CDR3 sequence: CASSLIQGGGYTF. The CDR3, as DNA: TGTGCCAGCAGCTTGATTCAGGGTGGCGGCTACACCTTC.

In this sample, this clone turned up once. This chain links TRBV5-1 with TRBJ2-7, with TRBD1 as a possible D gene (5 bases). V lost 0 bases and J 3 bases, leaving 10 bases between the germline ends. Germline V CDR1 and CDR2: SGHRS, YFSETQ. The CDR3 extends over 14 amino acids. The CDR3 sequence: CASSLAAGNYEQYF. The CDR3 DNA sequence: TGCGCCAGCAGCTTGGCCGCAGGGAACTACGAGCAGTACTTC.

The gene calls are TRBV6-1 and TRBJ1-1; possibly TRBD1 for D (6 bases). Germline CDR1 is MNHNS and CDR2 is SASEGT. V gave up 4 bases and J gave up 4 bases, with 19 bases separating them. The CDR3 extends over 16 amino acids. The CDR3 DNA follows: TGTGCCAGCAGTGCGGGACAAGATTCTCGGGGCACTGAAGCTTTCTTT. It encodes CASSAGQDSRGTEAFF.

The chain employs TRBV5-1 and TRBJ2-5, with 7 bases that match TRBD1. Trimming at V came to 0 bases and at J to 5 bases, leaving 4 bases not matched to a gene. This CDR3 is built from 14 residues. Germline V gene lookup returns CDR1 SGHRS and CDR2 YFSETQ. DNA for the CDR3: TGCGCCAGCAGCTTGGTAGGGGGCGTGGAGACCCAGTACTTC. Translating it yields CASSLVGGVETQYF. Complete variable domain (other parts from reference TRBV5-1 and TRBJ2-5): KAGVTQTPRYLIKTRGQQVTLSCSPISGHRSVSWYQQTPGQGLQFLFEYFSETQRNKGNFPGRFSGRQFSNSRSEMNVSTLELGDSALYLCASSLVGGVETQYFGPGTRLLVL.

This sequence joins TRBV11-1 and TRBJ2-1; D is unresolved. The CDR3 has 13 amino acids. Germline V lookup: CDR1 SGHAT, CDR2 FQDESV (reference sequence). V was clipped by 1 base and J by 4 bases, with 5 bases between them. The CDR3 reads CASSLVRYNEQFF. CDR3 bases: TGTGCCAGCAGCTTAGTACGATACAATGAGCAGTTCTTC.

The V gene is TRBV4-1, the J gene TRBJ2-7; 9 bases align to TRBD1. Germline-derived CDR1 and CDR2 are MGHRA and YSYEKL. CDR3 length equals 15 residues. The V segment lost 5 bases and the J segment 3 bases; nucleotides outside the gene matches: 8. The CDR3 nucleotides are TGCGCCAGCAGCACTCCCGGGACAGGGTTCTACGAGCAGTACTTC. Translating gives CASSTPGTGFYEQYF.

The chain carries TRBV18 and TRBJ2-3; D ambiguous. The CDR3 spans 14 residues. Trimming stripped 1 base from V and 2 bases from J, with 7 bases between. Germline loops: CDR1 KGHSH, CDR2 LQKENI. CDR3 DNA: TGTGCCAGCTCACCACAACAAGCCACAGATACGCAGTATTTT. It translates to CASSPQQATDTQYF.

The V and J genes are TRBV7-3 and TRBJ2-1; TRBD1 matches 7 bases. The V and J ends lost 1 base and 6 bases, in that order; junction bases with no gene match: 3. The CDR3 has 14 residues. From germline, CDR1 is SGHTA and CDR2 FQGTGA. Written as DNA, the CDR3 is TGTGCCAGCAGCTTAAGGCAGGGGGTCAATGAGCAGTTCTTC. This encodes CASSLRQGVNEQFF.

This clone occurred once. The same CDR3 is also encoded by other DNA sequences in this sample. The rearrangement joins TRBV6-5 to TRBJ1-1; D might be TRBD1 (5 bases). Looked up from germline, CDR1 is MNHEY and CDR2 is SVGAGI. V was trimmed by 2 bases and J by 2 bases, leaving 6 bases between them. CDR3 length: 13 amino acids. The CDR3 region is CASSYRGNTEAFF. DNA for the CDR3: TGTGCCAGCAGTTACAGGGGTAACACTGAAGCTTTCTTT.

This sequence joins TRBV19 and TRBJ2-7, with D perhaps matching TRBD2 (5 bases). The ends were cut back, 7 bases at V and 2 bases at J, with 15 bases in the middle. This CDR3 comprises 14 residues. Germline lookup yields CDR1 LNHDA and CDR2 SQIVND (reference sequence). CDR3 residues: CASKRKTGTYEQYF. As DNA, the CDR3 is TGTGCCAGTAAGAGGAAAACGGGGACCTACGAGCAGTACTTC.

Concerning this clone itself: Other DNA sequences in the same sample also yield this CDR3. CDR3 coding DNA: TGCGCCAGCAGCTTGGTAGCGGGAGGCGACAATGAGCAGTTCTTC. It translates to CASSLVAGGDNEQFF. The chain joins TRBV5-1 to TRBJ2-1; TRBD2 matches 10 bases. V lost 0 bases to trimming and J lost 5 bases; unmatched junction nucleotides: 2. The CDR3 runs to 15 residues. From germline, CDR1 is SGHRS and CDR2 YFSETQ. Filled out from reference TRBV5-1 and TRBJ2-1, the complete variable domain reads KAGVTQTPRYLIKTRGQQVTLSCSPISGHRSVSWYQQTPGQGLQFLFEYFSETQRNKGNFPGRFSGRQFSNSRSEMNVSTLELGDSALYLCASSLVAGGDNEQFFGPGTRLTVL.

The chain has TRBV7-3 and TRBJ2-7, with a possible D match to TRBD2 (5 bases). Germline V gene lookup returns CDR1 SGHTA and CDR2 FQGTGA. Trimming removed 3 bases from V and 3 bases from J, with 12 bases in between. The CDR3 spans 14 residues. CDR3 region: CASSFASGNYEQYF. The CDR3 DNA follows: TGTGCCAGCAGCTTCGCCTCCGGGAACTACGAGCAGTACTTC.

The CDR3 bases are TGTGCCAGCTCACCGGACGCTTCTAACTATGGCTACACCTTC. Protein product: CASSPDASNYGYTF. J is TRBJ1-2 and V is TRBV18; no clear D gene. This CDR3 has 14 residues. Trimming took 3 bases from V and 0 from J, leaving 8 bases between them. Looked up from germline, CDR1 is KGHSH and CDR2 is LQKENI.

This clone qualifies as medium-sized (0.01 to 0.1%). V is TRBV29-1 and J is TRBJ1-1, with unresolved D. This CDR3 is 11 amino acids long. The V end was cut by 3 bases, the J end by 1 base, with 3 bases between. The germline gives CDR1 SQVTM, CDR2 ANQGSEA. CDR3 nucleotide sequence: TGCAGCGTTGAGAGGAACACTGAAGCTTTCTTT. Translating gives CSVERNTEAFF.